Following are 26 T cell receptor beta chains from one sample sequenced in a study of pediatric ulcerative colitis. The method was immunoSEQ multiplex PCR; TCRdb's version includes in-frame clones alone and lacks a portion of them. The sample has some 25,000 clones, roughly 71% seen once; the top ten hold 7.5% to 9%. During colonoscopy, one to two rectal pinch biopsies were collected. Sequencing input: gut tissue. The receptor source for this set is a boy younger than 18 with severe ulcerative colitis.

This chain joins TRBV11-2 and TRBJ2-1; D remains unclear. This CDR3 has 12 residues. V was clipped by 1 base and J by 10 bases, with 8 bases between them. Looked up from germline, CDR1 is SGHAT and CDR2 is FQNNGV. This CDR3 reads CASSLGGAEQFF. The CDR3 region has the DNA TGTGCCAGCAGCTTAGGTGGTGCGGAGCAGTTCTTC. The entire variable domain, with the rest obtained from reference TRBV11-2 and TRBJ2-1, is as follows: EAGVAQSPRYKIIEKRQSVAFWCNPISGHATLYWYQQILGQGPKLLIQFQNNGVVDDSQLPKDRFSAERLKGVDSTLKIQPAKLEDSAVYLCASSLGGAEQFFGPGTRLTVL.

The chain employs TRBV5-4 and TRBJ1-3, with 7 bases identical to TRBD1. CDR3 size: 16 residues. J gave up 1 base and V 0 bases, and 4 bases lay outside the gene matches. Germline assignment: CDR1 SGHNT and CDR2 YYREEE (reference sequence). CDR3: CASSLGQGPSGNTIYF. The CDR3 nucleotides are TGTGCCAGCAGCTTGGGACAGGGTCCTTCTGGAAACACCATATATTTT.

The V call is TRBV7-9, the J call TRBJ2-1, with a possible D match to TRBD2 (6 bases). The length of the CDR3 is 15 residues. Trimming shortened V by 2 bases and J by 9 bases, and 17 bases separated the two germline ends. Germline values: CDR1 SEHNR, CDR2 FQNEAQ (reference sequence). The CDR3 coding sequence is TGTGCCAGCAGCTTATATGGCGGCGGGGACGGTGAGCAGTTCTTC. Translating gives CASSLYGGGDGEQFF. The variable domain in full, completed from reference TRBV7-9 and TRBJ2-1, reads DTGVSQNPRHKITKRGQNVTFRCDPISEHNRLYWYRQTLGQGPEFLTYFQNEAQLEKSRLLSDRFSAERPKGSFSTLEIQRTEQGDSAMYLCASSLYGGGDGEQFFGPGTRLTVL.

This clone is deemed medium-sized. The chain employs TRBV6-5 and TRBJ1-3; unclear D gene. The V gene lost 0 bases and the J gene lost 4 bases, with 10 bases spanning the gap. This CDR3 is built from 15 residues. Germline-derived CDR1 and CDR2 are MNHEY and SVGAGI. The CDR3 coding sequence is TGTGCCAGCAGTTACTCCTGGATTCCCGGAAACACCATATATTTT. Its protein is CASSYSWIPGNTIYF.

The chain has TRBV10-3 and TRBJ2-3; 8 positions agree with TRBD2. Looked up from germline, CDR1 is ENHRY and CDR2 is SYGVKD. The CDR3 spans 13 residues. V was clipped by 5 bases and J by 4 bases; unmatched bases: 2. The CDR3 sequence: CAISSGSADTQYF. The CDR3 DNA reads TGTGCCATCAGTAGCGGGAGTGCAGATACGCAGTATTTT.

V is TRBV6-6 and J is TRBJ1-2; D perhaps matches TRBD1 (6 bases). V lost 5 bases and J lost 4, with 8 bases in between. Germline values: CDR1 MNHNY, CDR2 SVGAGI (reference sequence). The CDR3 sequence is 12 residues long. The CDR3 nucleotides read TGTGCCAGCAGTACAGGGATCTATGGCTACACCTTC. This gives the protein CASSTGIYGYTF.

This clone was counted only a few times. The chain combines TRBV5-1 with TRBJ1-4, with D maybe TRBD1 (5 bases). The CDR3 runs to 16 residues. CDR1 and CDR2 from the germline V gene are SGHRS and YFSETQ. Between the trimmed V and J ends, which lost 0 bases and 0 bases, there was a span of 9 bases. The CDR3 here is CASSLEGSATNEKLFF. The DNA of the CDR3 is TGCGCCAGCAGCTTGGAGGGGTCTGCAACTAATGAAAAACTGTTTTTT.

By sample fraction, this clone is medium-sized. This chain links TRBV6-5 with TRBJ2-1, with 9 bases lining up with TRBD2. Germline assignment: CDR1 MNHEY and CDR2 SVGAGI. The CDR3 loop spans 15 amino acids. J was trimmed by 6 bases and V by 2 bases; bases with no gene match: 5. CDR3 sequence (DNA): TGTGCCAGCAGTTACCCGGGACTAGCCGGCAATGAGCAGTTCTTC. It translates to CASSYPGLAGNEQFF.

This CDR3 is CAISEGQLYNEQFF. As DNA, the CDR3 is TGTGCCATCAGTGAGGGACAGTTATACAATGAGCAGTTCTTC. The chain couples TRBV10-3 to TRBJ2-1; D is perhaps TRBD1 (6 bases). The germline V and J ends were trimmed by 2 bases and 4 bases, with 9 bases remaining between them. CDR3 length equals 14 residues. The V gene's germline CDR1 is ENHRY and CDR2 SYGVKD.

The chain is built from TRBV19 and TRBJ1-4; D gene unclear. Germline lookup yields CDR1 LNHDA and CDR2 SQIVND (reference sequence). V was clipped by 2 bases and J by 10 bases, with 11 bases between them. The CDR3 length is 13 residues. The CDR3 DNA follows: TGTGCCAGTAGTATAATTTTCGGAGGAAAACTGTTTTTT. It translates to CASSIIFGGKLFF.

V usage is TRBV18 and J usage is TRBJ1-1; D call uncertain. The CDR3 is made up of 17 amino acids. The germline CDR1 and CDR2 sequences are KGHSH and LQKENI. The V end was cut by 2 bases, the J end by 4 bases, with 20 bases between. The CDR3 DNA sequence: TGTGCCAGCTCACCAATGGACGGTGAATCGGGATCCACTGAAGCTTTCTTT. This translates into CASSPMDGESGSTEAFF.

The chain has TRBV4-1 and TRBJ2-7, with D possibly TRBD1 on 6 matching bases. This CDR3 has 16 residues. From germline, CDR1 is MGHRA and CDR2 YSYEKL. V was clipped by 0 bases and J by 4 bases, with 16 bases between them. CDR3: CASSQERLKGEYEQYF. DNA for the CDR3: TGCGCCAGCAGCCAAGAGCGTTTGAAGGGGGAATACGAGCAGTACTTC.

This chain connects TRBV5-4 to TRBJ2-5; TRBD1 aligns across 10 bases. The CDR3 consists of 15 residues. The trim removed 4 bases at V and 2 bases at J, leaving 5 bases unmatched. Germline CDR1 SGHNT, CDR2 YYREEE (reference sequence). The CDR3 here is CASSPDRGSQETQYF. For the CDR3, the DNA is TGTGCCAGCAGCCCGGACAGGGGGAGTCAAGAGACCCAGTACTTC.

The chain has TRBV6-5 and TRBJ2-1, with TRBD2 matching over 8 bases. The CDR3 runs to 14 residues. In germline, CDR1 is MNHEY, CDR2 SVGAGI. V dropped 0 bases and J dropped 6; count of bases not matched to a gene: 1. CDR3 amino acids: CASSYSSGSNEQFF. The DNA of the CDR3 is TGTGCCAGCAGTTACTCCAGCGGGAGCAATGAGCAGTTCTTC.

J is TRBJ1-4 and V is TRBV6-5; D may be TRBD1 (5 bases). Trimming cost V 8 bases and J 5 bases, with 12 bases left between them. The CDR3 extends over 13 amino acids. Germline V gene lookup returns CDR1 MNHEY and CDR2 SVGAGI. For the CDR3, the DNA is TGTGCCAGCTCCGGGACCGAGAATGAAAAACTGTTTTTT. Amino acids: CASSGTENEKLFF.

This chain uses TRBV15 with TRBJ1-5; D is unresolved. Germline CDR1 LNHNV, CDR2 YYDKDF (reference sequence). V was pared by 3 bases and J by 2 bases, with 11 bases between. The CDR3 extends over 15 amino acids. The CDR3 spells CATSRDVSGNQPQHF. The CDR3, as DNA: TGTGCCACCAGCAGGGACGTTTCGGGCAATCAGCCCCAGCATTTT.

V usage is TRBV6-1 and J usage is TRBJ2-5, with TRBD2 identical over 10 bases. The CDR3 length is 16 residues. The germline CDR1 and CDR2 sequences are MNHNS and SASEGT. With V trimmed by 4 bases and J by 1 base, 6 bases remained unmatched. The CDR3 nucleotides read TGTGCCAGCAGTGTAGTAACTAGCGGGACCCAAGAGACCCAGTACTTC. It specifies CASSVVTSGTQETQYF.

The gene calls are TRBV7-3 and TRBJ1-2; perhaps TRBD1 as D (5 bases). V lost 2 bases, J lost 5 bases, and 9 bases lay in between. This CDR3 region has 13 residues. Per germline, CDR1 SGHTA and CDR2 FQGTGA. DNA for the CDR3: TGTGCCAGCAGCTTACAAGACAGTTATGGCTACACCTTC. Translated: CASSLQDSYGYTF.

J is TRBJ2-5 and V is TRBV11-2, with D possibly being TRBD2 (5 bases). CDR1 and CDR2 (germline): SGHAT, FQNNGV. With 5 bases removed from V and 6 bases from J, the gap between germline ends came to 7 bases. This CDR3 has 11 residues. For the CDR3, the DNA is TGTGCCAGCAGCCTAGCAAAGACCCAGTACTTC. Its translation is CASSLAKTQYF.

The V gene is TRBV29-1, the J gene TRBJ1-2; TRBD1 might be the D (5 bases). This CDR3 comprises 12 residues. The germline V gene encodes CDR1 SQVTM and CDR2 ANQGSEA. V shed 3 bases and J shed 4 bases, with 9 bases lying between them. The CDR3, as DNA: TGCAGCGTTGAGGGGGAGGGCTATGGCTACACCTTC. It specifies CSVEGEGYGYTF.

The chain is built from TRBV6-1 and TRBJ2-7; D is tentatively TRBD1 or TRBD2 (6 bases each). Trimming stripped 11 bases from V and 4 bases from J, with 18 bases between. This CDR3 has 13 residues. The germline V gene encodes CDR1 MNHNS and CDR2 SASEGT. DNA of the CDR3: TGTGCCGCTCACGCCGGGGGCCCTTACGAGCAGTACTTC. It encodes CAAHAGGPYEQYF.

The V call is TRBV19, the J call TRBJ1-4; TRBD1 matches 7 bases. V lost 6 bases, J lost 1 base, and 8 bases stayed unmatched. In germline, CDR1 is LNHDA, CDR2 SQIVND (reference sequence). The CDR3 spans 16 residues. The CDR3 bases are TGTGCCAGTAGGGGCGACAGGGCTAAAACTAATGAAAAACTGTTTTTT. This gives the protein CASRGDRAKTNEKLFF.

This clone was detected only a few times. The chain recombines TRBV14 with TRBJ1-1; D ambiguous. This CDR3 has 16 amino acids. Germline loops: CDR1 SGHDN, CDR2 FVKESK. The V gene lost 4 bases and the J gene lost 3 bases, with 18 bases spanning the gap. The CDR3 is CASSPRRLSSYTEAFF. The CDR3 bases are TGTGCCAGCAGCCCCCGGAGGCTCTCCTCGTACACTGAAGCTTTCTTT.

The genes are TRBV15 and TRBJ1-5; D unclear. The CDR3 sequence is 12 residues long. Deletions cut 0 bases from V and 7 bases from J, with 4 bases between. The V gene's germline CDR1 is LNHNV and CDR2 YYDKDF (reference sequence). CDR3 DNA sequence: TGTGCCACCAGCAGAGATCGCCAGCCCCAGCATTTT. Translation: CATSRDRQPQHF.

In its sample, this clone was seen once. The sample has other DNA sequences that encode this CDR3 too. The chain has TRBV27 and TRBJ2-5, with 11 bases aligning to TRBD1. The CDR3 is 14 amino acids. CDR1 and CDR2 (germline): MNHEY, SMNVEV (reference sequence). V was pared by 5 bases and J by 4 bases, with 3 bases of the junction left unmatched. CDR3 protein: CASSPGTGGETQYF. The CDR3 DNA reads TGTGCCAGCAGTCCCGGGACAGGGGGAGAGACCCAGTACTTC.

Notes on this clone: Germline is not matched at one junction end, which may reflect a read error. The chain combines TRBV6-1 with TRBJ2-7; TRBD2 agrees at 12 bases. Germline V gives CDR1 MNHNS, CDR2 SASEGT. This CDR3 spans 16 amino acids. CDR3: CAISDGLAGTSYEQYF. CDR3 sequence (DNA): TGTGCCATCAGTGATGGACTAGCGGGGACCTCCTACGAGCAGTACTTC.